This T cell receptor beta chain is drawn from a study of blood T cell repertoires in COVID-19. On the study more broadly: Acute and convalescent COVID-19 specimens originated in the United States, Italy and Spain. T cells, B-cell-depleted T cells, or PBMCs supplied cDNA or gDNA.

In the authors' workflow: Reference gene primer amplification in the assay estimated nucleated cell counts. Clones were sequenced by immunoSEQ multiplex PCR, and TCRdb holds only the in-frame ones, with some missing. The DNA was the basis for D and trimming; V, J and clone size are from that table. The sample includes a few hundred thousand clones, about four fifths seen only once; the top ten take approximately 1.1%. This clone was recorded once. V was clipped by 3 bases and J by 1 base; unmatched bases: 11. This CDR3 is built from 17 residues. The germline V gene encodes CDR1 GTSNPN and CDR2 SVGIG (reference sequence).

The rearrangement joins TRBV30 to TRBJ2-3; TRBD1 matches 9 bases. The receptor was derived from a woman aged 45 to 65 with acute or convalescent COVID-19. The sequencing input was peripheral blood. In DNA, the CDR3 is TGTGCCTGGAGACCCAACAGGGGGCGCTGGGGCACAGATACGCAGTATTTT. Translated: CAWRPNRGRWGTDTQYF. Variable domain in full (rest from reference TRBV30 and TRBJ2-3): SQTIHQWPATLVQPVGSPLSLECTVEGTSNPNLYWYRQAAGRGLQLLFYSVGIGQISSEVPQNLSASRPQDRQFILSSKKLLLSDSGFYLCAWRPNRGRWGTDTQYFGPGTRLTVL.